This is a list of T cell receptor beta chains from one sample in a study of shared clonotypes between healthy human individuals. Produced via immunoSEQ multiplex PCR; TCRdb's table is partial and in-frame only. The table includes millions of clones, 95% detected once. Sequenced: naive CD4+ T cells sorted from blood. All receptors derive from a man younger than 35 in good health. The CDR3 runs from the conserved cysteine through the conserved F or W. Each record gives: clone size, J gene, D gene, V gene, CDR3 protein, CDR3 DNA. The D gene is left open where the match is weak. Not every row has a clone size; where given, it reads once, few, many or a size class.

clone_size: .; j_call: TRBJ2-1; d_call: TRBD2; v_call: TRBV2; cdr3_aa: CASSEAALAGSYNEQFF; cdr3_nt: TGTGCCAGCAGTGAAGCGGCACTAGCGGGTTCCTACAATGAGCAGTTCTTC
clone_size: .; j_call: TRBJ2-4; d_call: .; v_call: TRBV5-8; cdr3_aa: CASSSPKAKNIQYF; cdr3_nt: TGTGCCAGCAGCTCGCCCAAAGCCAAAAACATTCAGTACTTC
clone_size: few; j_call: TRBJ1-6; d_call: .; v_call: TRBV7-9; cdr3_aa: CASSPADFSPLHF; cdr3_nt: TGTGCCAGCAGCCCCGCGGACTTTTCACCCCTCCACTTT
clone_size: .; j_call: TRBJ1-1; d_call: .; v_call: TRBV6-5; cdr3_aa: CASRSSTEAFF; cdr3_nt: TGTGCCAGCAGGAGTTCCACTGAAGCTTTCTTT
clone_size: .; j_call: TRBJ1-1; d_call: .; v_call: TRBV27; cdr3_aa: CASSFAGTEAFF; cdr3_nt: TGTGCCAGCAGTTTTGCAGGAACTGAAGCTTTCTTT
clone_size: .; j_call: TRBJ1-1; d_call: .; v_call: TRBV10-3; cdr3_aa: CAISDGFRQDTEAFF; cdr3_nt: TGTGCCATCAGTGACGGGTTCCGACAGGACACTGAAGCTTTCTTT
clone_size: .; j_call: TRBJ1-3; d_call: .; v_call: TRBV9; cdr3_aa: CASSVAPGPTIYF; cdr3_nt: TGTGCCAGCAGCGTAGCTCCGGGGCCCACCATATATTTT
clone_size: .; j_call: TRBJ2-7; d_call: .; v_call: TRBV7-8; cdr3_aa: CASSLARDGRSSYEQYF; cdr3_nt: TGTGCCAGCAGCTTGGCCCGGGACGGCCGGAGCTCCTACGAGCAGTACTTC
clone_size: .; j_call: TRBJ1-2; d_call: TRBD1; v_call: TRBV6-1; cdr3_aa: CASSERTGGNYGYTF; cdr3_nt: TGTGCCAGCAGTGAGAGGACAGGGGGAAACTATGGCTACACCTTC
clone_size: once; j_call: TRBJ1-4; d_call: .; v_call: TRBV10-3; cdr3_aa: CAISGGGQNEKLFF; cdr3_nt: TGTGCCATCAGTGGGGGAGGACAGAATGAAAAACTGTTTTTT
clone_size: .; j_call: TRBJ1-2; d_call: TRBD1; v_call: TRBV5-4; cdr3_aa: CASSGTGNYGYTF; cdr3_nt: TGTGCCAGCAGCGGGACAGGGAACTATGGCTACACCTTC
clone_size: .; j_call: TRBJ2-7; d_call: .; v_call: TRBV9; cdr3_aa: CASSVASEGPGQYF; cdr3_nt: TGTGCCAGCAGCGTAGCTTCTGAGGGTCCGGGGCAGTACTTC
clone_size: .; j_call: TRBJ1-6; d_call: .; v_call: TRBV5-1; cdr3_aa: CASSLEGALYNSPLHF; cdr3_nt: TGCGCCAGCAGCTTGGAAGGGGCCCTCTATAATTCACCCCTCCACTTT
clone_size: .; j_call: TRBJ2-5; d_call: TRBD1; v_call: TRBV5-1; cdr3_aa: CASSWGQGPSNQETQYF; cdr3_nt: TGCGCCAGCAGCTGGGGACAGGGGCCAAGCAACCAAGAGACCCAGTACTTC
clone_size: .; j_call: TRBJ2-2; d_call: TRBD1; v_call: TRBV4-2; cdr3_aa: CASSQGQGDTGELFF; cdr3_nt: TGTGCCAGCAGCCAAGGACAGGGGGACACCGGGGAGCTGTTTTTT
clone_size: .; j_call: TRBJ2-1; d_call: .; v_call: TRBV2; cdr3_aa: CASSEGGEFSQFF; cdr3_nt: TGTGCCAGCAGTGAAGGCGGAGAGTTTTCGCAGTTCTTC
clone_size: once; j_call: TRBJ1-1; d_call: .; v_call: TRBV7-8; cdr3_aa: CASSLGQLNTEAFF; cdr3_nt: TGTGCCAGCAGCTTAGGGCAGTTGAACACTGAAGCTTTCTTT
clone_size: once; j_call: TRBJ2-7; d_call: .; v_call: TRBV6-6; cdr3_aa: CASSYSSGSYEQYF; cdr3_nt: TGTGCCAGCAGTTACTCTTCGGGGTCCTACGAGCAGTACTTC
clone_size: .; j_call: TRBJ2-3; d_call: TRBD2; v_call: TRBV4-1; cdr3_aa: CASSQDSSGSTRKVTDTQYF; cdr3_nt: TGCGCCAGCAGCCAAGACTCTAGCGGGAGCACCCGCAAGGTCACAGATACGCAGTATTTT
clone_size: .; j_call: TRBJ2-7; d_call: TRBD2; v_call: TRBV6-6; cdr3_aa: CASSYPGLAGGYEQYF; cdr3_nt: TGTGCCAGCAGTTACCCCGGACTAGCGGGAGGCTACGAGCAGTACTTC
clone_size: .; j_call: TRBJ1-5; d_call: .; v_call: TRBV19; cdr3_aa: CARQGPQHF; cdr3_nt: TGTGCCCGCCAAGGGCCCCAGCATTTT
clone_size: .; j_call: TRBJ1-2; d_call: TRBD1; v_call: TRBV5-7; cdr3_aa: CASSLSRGLYLGDGYTF; cdr3_nt: TGTGCCAGCAGCTTGAGTAGGGGGCTTTACCTTGGCGATGGCTACACCTTC
clone_size: once; j_call: TRBJ2-3; d_call: .; v_call: TRBV5-4; cdr3_aa: CASSLKDTQYF; cdr3_nt: TGTGCCAGCAGCTTGAAAGATACGCAGTATTTT
clone_size: .; j_call: TRBJ2-3; d_call: .; v_call: TRBV6-1; cdr3_aa: CARVGTDTQYF; cdr3_nt: TGTGCCAGGGTGGGGACAGATACGCAGTATTTT
clone_size: .; j_call: TRBJ2-1; d_call: .; v_call: TRBV18; cdr3_aa: CASSPSGRPNEQFF; cdr3_nt: TGTGCCAGCTCACCCTCCGGACGACCCAATGAGCAGTTCTTC
clone_size: .; j_call: TRBJ2-1; d_call: .; v_call: TRBV5-1; cdr3_aa: CASSLIPGRSNEQFF; cdr3_nt: TGCGCCAGCAGCTTGATTCCAGGGCGGAGCAATGAGCAGTTCTTC
clone_size: .; j_call: TRBJ2-3; d_call: .; v_call: TRBV6-1; cdr3_aa: CASAFASTDTQYF; cdr3_nt: TGTGCCAGCGCTTTCGCTAGCACAGATACGCAGTATTTT
clone_size: .; j_call: TRBJ2-3; d_call: TRBD2; v_call: TRBV5-1; cdr3_aa: CASSYGLEADTQYF; cdr3_nt: TGCGCCAGCAGCTACGGACTAGAGGCAGATACGCAGTATTTT
clone_size: .; j_call: TRBJ2-3; d_call: TRBD2; v_call: TRBV5-1; cdr3_aa: CASSLALLAGGPSDTQYF; cdr3_nt: TGCGCCAGCAGCTTGGCCCTCCTAGCGGGAGGGCCGTCGGATACGCAGTATTTT
clone_size: once; j_call: TRBJ1-1; d_call: .; v_call: TRBV6-6; cdr3_aa: CASSYGGSEAFF; cdr3_nt: TGTGCCAGCAGTTACGGGGGCTCTGAAGCTTTCTTT
clone_size: .; j_call: TRBJ2-7; d_call: .; v_call: TRBV27; cdr3_aa: CASSPKPGSYEQYF; cdr3_nt: TGTGCCAGCAGTCCGAAGCCGGGGTCGTACGAGCAGTACTTC
clone_size: .; j_call: TRBJ2-7; d_call: .; v_call: TRBV2; cdr3_aa: CASSISTVLEASYEQYF; cdr3_nt: TGTGCCAGCAGTATCTCCACGGTCCTAGAGGCCTCCTACGAGCAGTACTTC
clone_size: .; j_call: TRBJ2-1; d_call: TRBD2; v_call: TRBV7-8; cdr3_aa: CASSPRRGGAYEQFF; cdr3_nt: TGTGCCAGCAGCCCCAGGCGGGGGGGCGCGTATGAGCAGTTCTTC
clone_size: .; j_call: TRBJ2-6; d_call: .; v_call: TRBV28; cdr3_aa: CASSSTGSGANVLTF; cdr3_nt: TGTGCCAGCAGTTCCACAGGGTCCGGGGCCAACGTCCTGACTTTC
clone_size: .; j_call: TRBJ1-2; d_call: .; v_call: TRBV5-5; cdr3_aa: CASASGSYGYTF; cdr3_nt: TGTGCCAGCGCCTCCGGGAGCTATGGCTACACCTTC
clone_size: .; j_call: TRBJ1-4; d_call: .; v_call: TRBV5-4; cdr3_aa: CASSTRTEATNEKLFF; cdr3_nt: TGTGCCAGCAGCACCAGGACGGAAGCAACTAATGAAAAACTGTTTTTT
clone_size: .; j_call: TRBJ2-5; d_call: TRBD2; v_call: TRBV10-3; cdr3_aa: CAATSGGVGETQYF; cdr3_nt: TGTGCCGCGACTAGCGGGGGGGTAGGGGAGACCCAGTACTTC
clone_size: .; j_call: TRBJ2-2; d_call: .; v_call: TRBV5-1; cdr3_aa: CASSLALSNTGELFF; cdr3_nt: TGCGCCAGCAGCTTGGCGTTGTCGAACACCGGGGAGCTGTTTTTT
clone_size: .; j_call: TRBJ2-1; d_call: .; v_call: TRBV6-6; cdr3_aa: CASSYEGTYNEQFF; cdr3_nt: TGTGCCAGCAGTTACGAGGGGACCTACAATGAGCAGTTCTTC
clone_size: .; j_call: TRBJ2-7; d_call: .; v_call: TRBV19; cdr3_aa: CASSPRTVTFYEQYF; cdr3_nt: TGTGCCAGTAGTCCTAGGACAGTAACCTTCTACGAGCAGTACTTC